This T cell receptor beta chain was sequenced during a study of T cells in Graves' hyperthyroidism and ophthalmopathy. About the research overall: Pretreatment peripheral blood was obtained at initial diagnosis. General observations from the study: The majority of expanded thyroid clonotypes above 0.001 also appeared in blood.

This clonotype was counted a few times. Its antigen remains unidentified. RNA transcripts served as the template for amplifying TCR beta CDR3 regions. Researchers ran a first-round RT-PCR on the TCR CDR3 using the HTBI primer set. A single record per CDR3 protein comes from TCRdb applying MiXCR to the multiplex PCR reads. The table has 300,000 to 450,000 distinct CDR3 sequences, about 14% seen once. The source material was blood. This receptor was taken from a woman aged 25 to 45 with Graves' ophthalmopathy.

The CDR3 region has the DNA TGCGCCAGCAGCCAACGACAGACCGAATACGAGCAGTACTTC. This gives the protein CASSQRQTEYEQYF. The V gene is TRBV4-1, the J gene TRBJ2-7; tentative D call: TRBD1 (5 bases). In germline, CDR1 is MGHRA, CDR2 YSYEKL. The length of the CDR3 is 14 residues. V was pared by 2 bases and J by 4 bases, with 12 bases between.